These T cell receptor beta chains were read from a single sample in a study of blood T cells in healthy people across ages. MiXCR, applied by TCRdb to the 5' RACE reads, yields one record per CDR3 protein. The repertoire holds roughly 1.9 million distinct CDR3 sequences, with approximately 39% as singletons. The sequenced material came from blood. The receptors stem from a human donor in good health. Both conserved end residues are part of each CDR3. A D gene is named only where the DNA matches it firmly. Clone size is shown for a subset of rows, as once, few, many or a class of expanded clone.

TRBJ1-4 - TRBV7-2 many TGTGCCAGCAGCCCAGGCAGGGCAAATGAAAAACTGTTTTTT CASSPGRANEKLFF
TRBJ1-5 - TRBV7-9 - TGTGCCTGCAGCACGGGACGGGGAGGGTATCAGCCCCAGCATTTT CACSTGRGGYQPQHF
TRBJ1-2 - TRBV29-1 - TGCAGCGTTGAACGCGGGATGTATGGCTACACCTTC CSVERGMYGYTF
TRBJ1-4 TRBD1 TRBV5-1 - TGCGCCAGCAGCCCAGGACAGGGGGCTATTAATGAAAGACTGTTTTTT CASSPGQGAINERLFF
TRBJ2-7 - TRBV2 few TGTGCCAGCAGTTACAGGGACGAGGGCGAGCAGTACTTC CASSYRDEGEQYF
TRBJ1-2 - TRBV7-2 - TGTGCCAGCAGGACAACAGGTTTCGATGGCTACACCTTC CASRTTGFDGYTF
TRBJ1-6 - TRBV5-1 - TGCGCCAGCAGCTCAACAGGCCAGCCACCCCTCCACTTT CASSSTGQPPLHF
TRBJ1-1 - TRBV6-5 - TGTGCCAGCATTTACCTCTCGGGTGGGACTGAAGCTTTCTTT CASIYLSGGTEAFF
TRBJ2-3 - TRBV5-1 - TGCGCCAGCAGCTTGGTTGAATTCGCAGACTACACGAGCACAGATACGCAGTATTTT CASSLVEFADYTSTDTQYF
TRBJ2-6 - TRBV29-1 - TGCAGCGTTTACGTCTGGGAGGCCGACGTCCTGACTTTC CSVYVWEADVLTF
TRBJ2-5 - TRBV5-4 - TGTGCCAGCAGCCCCCTCCCTGGGAGTCAAGAGACCCAGTACTTC CASSPLPGSQETQYF
TRBJ1-1 - TRBV6-2/TRBV6-3 many TGTGCCAGCAGTCTACAGGGTTACACTGAAGCTTTCTTT CASSLQGYTEAFF
TRBJ2-1 - TRBV7-2 - TGTGCCAGCAGCTTAGATTTCGGGCCCTACAATGAGCAGTTCTTC CASSLDFGPYNEQFF
TRBJ2-7 - TRBV28 - TGTGCCAGCAGTTCCACTGCACTCGAGCAGTACTTC CASSSTALEQYF
TRBJ2-2 TRBD1 TRBV6-2/TRBV6-3 - TGTGCCAGCAAGACAGGGGGGTCCGGGGAGCTGTTTTTT CASKTGGSGELFF
TRBJ2-3 - TRBV7-2 - TGTGCCAGCAGCCCAAAGGGACGAACAGATATGCAGTATTTT CASSPKGRTDMQYF
TRBJ2-5 TRBD2 TRBV4-1 few TGCGCCAGCAGCCAAGAAGAGGGACTAGCGTTGAAGATCCAGTACTTC CASSQEEGLALKIQYF
TRBJ1-4 - TRBV20-1 few TGCAGTGCTAGACAGGCCCCCTATGAAAAACTGTTTTTT CSARQAPYEKLFF
TRBJ2-3 - TRBV12-3/TRBV12-4 few TGTGCCAGCAGTCTGCTACCCCCGGGGGGCCCAGATACGCAGTATTTT CASSLLPPGGPDTQYF
TRBJ2-6 - TRBV7-9 - TGTGCCAGCAGCTTTGGGGGGCTAGGGTCTGGGGCCAACGTCCTGACTTTC CASSFGGLGSGANVLTF
TRBJ2-3 TRBD2 TRBV12-3/TRBV12-4 few TGTGCCAGCTTAAGGCGGGGGGCAAATGATACGCAGTATTTT CASLRRGANDTQYF
TRBJ2-5 - TRBV29-1 few TGCAGCGTTGCCCGGAGGGACAGAGAAGAGACCCAGTACTTC CSVARRDREETQYF
TRBJ2-3 - TRBV6-2/TRBV6-3 - TGTGCCAGCAGCCCAGGAGAACCGACCACAGATACGCAGTATTTT CASSPGEPTTDTQYF
TRBJ1-2 - TRBV9 - TGTGCCAGCAGCCCGGACATTACTAACTATGGCTACACCTTC CASSPDITNYGYTF
TRBJ1-2 - TRBV9 - TGTGCCAGCAGCGCAGGGTTGCACTATGGCTACGCCTTC CASSAGLHYGYAF
TRBJ1-2 - TRBV12-3/TRBV12-4 - TGTGCCAGCAGTTTTACTGGGGAGGAAGACTGCACCTTC CASSFTGEEDCTF